This TCR beta chain was sequenced during a study of shared clonotypes between healthy human individuals. Investigators divided CD4+ cells into CD45RA+ naive and CD45RA-negative memory subsets. Produced via immunoSEQ multiplex PCR; TCRdb's table is partial and in-frame only. The sample carries some 900,000 clones, approximately 76% recorded once. The V gene's germline CDR1 is MNHEY and CDR2 SMNVEV (reference sequence). The V end lost 7 bases, the J end lost 1 base, and 5 bases lay between the germline ends. This CDR3 region has 13 residues. The V and J genes are TRBV27 and TRBJ1-6; the D is unclear. Sequencing was performed on memory CD4+ T cells sorted from blood. Subset specified: CD45RA-negative fraction. The sequence derives from a man aged 18 to 29 in good health. The CDR3 DNA is TGTGCCAGCATGGCATCCTATAATTCACCCCTCCACTTT. Amino acid sequence: CASMASYNSPLHF.